The 6 T cell receptor beta chains below all came from one sample that was sequenced in a study of cytomegalovirus exposure and HLA in healthy donors. The study ran its PCR with 60 Vbeta and 13 Jbeta primers. Here immunoSEQ multiplex PCR was the method, and the copy in TCRdb shows in-frame clones only, minus some. The sample has around 130,000 clones; 81% are singletons. The sample comprised PBMCs. The receptors stem from a woman in her thirties or forties in good health and CMV-seronegative.

The chain joins TRBV19 to TRBJ2-6, with TRBD2 matching over 8 bases. Germline lookup yields CDR1 LNHDA and CDR2 SQIVND (reference sequence). The ends lost 7 bases at V and 2 bases at J; junction bases unmatched: 4. The CDR3 length is 15 residues. CDR3 sequence (DNA): TGTGCCAGTAAGCGGGGGCAGGCTGGGGCCAACGTCCTGACTTTC. Protein product: CASKRGQAGANVLTF.

The V gene is TRBV6-1, the J gene TRBJ2-7, with D hard to call. Germline assignment: CDR1 MNHNS and CDR2 SASEGT. This CDR3 comprises 14 residues. V lost 0 bases, J lost 2 bases, and 8 bases lay in between. The CDR3 DNA sequence: TGTGCCAGCAGTGAAGCGGTCACAGCCTACGAGCAGTACTTC. It encodes CASSEAVTAYEQYF.

In regard to this clone: One end of the junction is discordant with germline, which a read error may explain. The chain couples TRBV25-1 to TRBJ2-7, with D perhaps TRBD1 (6 bases). Germline CDR1 is MGHDK and CDR2 is SYGVNS. The CDR3 runs 12 residues. The CDR3 nucleotides are TGTGCCAGCAGTGCCACTAACAGGGAGCGGTACTTC. It translates to CASSATNRERYF.

The V gene is TRBV5-6, the J gene TRBJ1-1, with 8 bases lining up with TRBD1. The V segment lost 5 bases and the J segment 5 bases; nucleotides outside the gene matches: 5. Germline CDR1 reads SGHDT; CDR2 reads YYEEEE. This CDR3 is built from 13 residues. The CDR3 bases are TGTGCCAGCAGAGAAACAGGGGGGACTGAAGCTTTCTTT. Translated, it gives CASRETGGTEAFF.

The chain couples TRBV5-1 to TRBJ1-2; TRBD1 might be the D (5 bases). CDR1 is SGHRS, CDR2 YFSETQ, per germline. V lost 3 bases, J lost 6 bases, and 6 bases lay in between. The CDR3 totals 11 residues. Here the CDR3 reads CASSWGDGYTF. CDR3 nucleotide sequence: TGCGCCAGCAGCTGGGGGGATGGCTACACCTTC. The variable domain in full, completed from reference TRBV5-1 and TRBJ1-2, reads KAGVTQTPRYLIKTRGQQVTLSCSPISGHRSVSWYQQTPGQGLQFLFEYFSETQRNKGNFPGRFSGRQFSNSRSEMNVSTLELGDSALYLCASSWGDGYTFGSGTRLTVV.

This clone showed up just a few times. J is TRBJ2-1 and V is TRBV7-3; the D is unclear. Germline CDR1 SGHTA, CDR2 FQGTGA. The CDR3 sequence is 13 residues long. Trimming pared 2 bases from V and 5 bases from J, leaving 7 bases between. The chain's CDR3 is CASSLSNNNEQFF. CDR3 DNA: TGTGCCAGCAGCTTATCCAACAACAATGAGCAGTTCTTC.